This section outlines one T cell receptor (beta chain) sequence together with its context. The data were obtained in a study of blood T cell repertoires in COVID-19. Turning to the study itself: Sources were T cells, B-cell-depleted T cells, or PBMCs; the material itself was cDNA or gDNA.

In the original processing: From reference gene primer amplification, estimates of nucleated cell counts were derived. Method: immunoSEQ multiplex PCR; TCRdb's copy keeps in-frame clones and lacks some. Clone size and V and J calls were adopted from that table, with D and trimming inferred from the DNA. This table holds approximately 120,000 clones, roughly 88% found once. The receptor comes from a human donor in a cohort sampled during active COVID-19. The source material was peripheral blood.

The CDR3 sequence is CASSSGTGDGYTF. The CDR3 nucleotides are TGTGCCAGCAGCTCCGGGACAGGGGACGGCTACACCTTC. This chain uses TRBV11-3 with TRBJ1-2; 10 bases fit TRBD1. CDR3 length equals 13 residues. With V trimmed by 4 bases and J by 8 bases, 4 bases remained unmatched. Looked up from germline, CDR1 is SGHNT and CDR2 is YENEEA.